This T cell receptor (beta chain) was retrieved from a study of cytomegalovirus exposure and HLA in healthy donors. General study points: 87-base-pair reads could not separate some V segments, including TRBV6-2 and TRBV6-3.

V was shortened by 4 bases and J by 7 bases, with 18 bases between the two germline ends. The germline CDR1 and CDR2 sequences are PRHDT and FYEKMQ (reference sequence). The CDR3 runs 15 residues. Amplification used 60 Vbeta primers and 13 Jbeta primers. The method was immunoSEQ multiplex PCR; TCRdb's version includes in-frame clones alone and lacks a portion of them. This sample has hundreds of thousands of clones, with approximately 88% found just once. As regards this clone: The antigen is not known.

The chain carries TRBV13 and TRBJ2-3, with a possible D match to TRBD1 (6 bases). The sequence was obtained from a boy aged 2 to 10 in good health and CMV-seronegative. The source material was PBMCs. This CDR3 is CASSSRDTGGHTQYF. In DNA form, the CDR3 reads TGTGCCAGCAGCTCCCGGGACACGGGCGGCCATACGCAGTATTTT.